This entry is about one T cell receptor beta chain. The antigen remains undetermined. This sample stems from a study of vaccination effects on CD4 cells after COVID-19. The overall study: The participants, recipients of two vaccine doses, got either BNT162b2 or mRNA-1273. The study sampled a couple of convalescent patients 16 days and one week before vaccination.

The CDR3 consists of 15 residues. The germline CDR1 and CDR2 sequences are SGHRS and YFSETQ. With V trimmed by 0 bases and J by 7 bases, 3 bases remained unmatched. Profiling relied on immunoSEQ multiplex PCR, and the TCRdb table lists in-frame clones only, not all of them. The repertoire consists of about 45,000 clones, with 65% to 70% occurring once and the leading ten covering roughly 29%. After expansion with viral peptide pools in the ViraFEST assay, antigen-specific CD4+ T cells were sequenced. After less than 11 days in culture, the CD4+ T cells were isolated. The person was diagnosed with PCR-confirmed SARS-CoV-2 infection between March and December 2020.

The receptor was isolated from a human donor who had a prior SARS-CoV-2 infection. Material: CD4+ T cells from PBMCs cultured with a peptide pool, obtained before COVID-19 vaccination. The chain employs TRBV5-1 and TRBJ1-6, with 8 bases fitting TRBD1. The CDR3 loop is CASSLDRGGNSPLHF. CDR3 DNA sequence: TGCGCCAGCAGCTTGGACAGGGGGGGCAATTCACCCCTCCACTTT.